Presented here are 2 T cell receptor beta chains from one specimen sequenced in a study of neurological immune-mediated disorders. TCRdb reprocessed the 5' RACE reads via MiXCR and lists one record per CDR3 protein. The sample includes about 70,000 distinct CDR3 sequences, around 3% of them seen just once. Sequenced: PBMCs. The receptors shown here come from a woman between 45 and 60 years old with multiple sclerosis.

This clonotype was seen at least ten times. The chain is built from TRBV18 and TRBJ2-5; the D is unclear. The CDR3 sequence is 12 residues long. CDR1 is KGHSH, CDR2 LQKENI, per germline. Trimming stripped 5 bases from V and 1 base from J, with 5 bases between. The CDR3 DNA follows: TGTGCCAGCTCAGCACGCCAAGAGACCCAGTACTTC. Protein sequence: CASSARQETQYF.

This clonotype showed up many times. This chain links TRBV27 with TRBJ2-1, with TRBD2 matching 7 bases. V gave up 2 bases and J gave up 1 base; unmatched junction bases: 2. CDR1 MNHEY and CDR2 SMNVEV come from the germline V gene (reference sequence). The CDR3 is made up of 15 amino acids. In nucleotides, the CDR3 is TGTGCCAGCAGTTTAGCGGGAGAGTCCTACAATGAGCAGTTCTTC. Protein sequence: CASSLAGESYNEQFF.